The clone carrying this T cell receptor beta chain was seen a handful of times. The antigen is unknown. Library preparation for TCR beta used quantitative 5'-RACE with molecular barcodes. TCRdb called the 5' RACE reads again in MiXCR, with one record for every CDR3 protein. Of a few hundred thousand distinct CDR3 sequences listed, approximately 20% are singletons. The sample belongs to a study of CD8 T cells in ankylosing spondylitis. Overall study results and limits: What appeared characteristic of ankylosing spondylitis blood was a TCR beta motif of several highly homologous variants. Within matched ankylosing spondylitis synovial fluid, disease-linked clones were reportedly significantly enriched.

The source is a male donor with ankylosing spondylitis. The source material was blood, either unsorted or a sorted T cell fraction (not recorded which).

The CDR3 protein is CASSPQLPGRNTEAFF. CDR3 sequence (DNA): TGTGCCAGCAGCCCTCAACTCCCGGGCAGGAACACTGAAGCTTTCTTT. The chain couples TRBV7-8 to TRBJ1-1; D gene unclear. The CDR3 contains 16 residues. Germline V lookup: CDR1 SGHVS, CDR2 FQNEAQ. Trimming left V 5 bases short and J 1 base short, with 17 bases between.